This T cell receptor (beta chain) was recovered during a study of OX40 agonist ivuxolimab in advanced cancers. For the study at large: Patients took ivuxolimab, an agonistic anti-OX40 (CD134) antibody. Every 2 weeks, ivuxolimab was infused into the patients intravenously at between 0.01 and 10 mg/kg. Study results and limitations: Among the lowest peripheral clonal expansion occurred in 0.1-3.0 mg/kg partial responders.

This table comes from immunoSEQ multiplex PCR, and its TCRdb copy is limited to in-frame clones, with some not included. The table lists 100,000 to 110,000 clones, about 89% of them singletons. Germline loops: CDR1 SGHDT, CDR2 YYEEEE. V was pared by 4 bases and J by 0 bases, with 4 bases between. This CDR3 region has 12 residues. Details on this clone: Its antigen is unknown.

The sequence derives from an adult with an advanced solid tumor such as melanoma, head and neck, liver or kidney cancer. The chain couples TRBV5-6 to TRBJ2-5; D gene uncertain. This specimen consisted of CD4+ or CD8+ T cells sorted from blood, obtained in a trial of the OX40 agonist ivuxolimab. The CDR3, as DNA: TGTGCCAGCAGCGGGTACCAAGAGACCCAGTACTTC. Translation: CASSGYQETQYF.